This TCR beta chain derives from a study of T cell responses to AZD1222 COVID-19 vaccine. A word on this clone: The germline gene is not matched at one end of the junction; a read error may be the cause.

Profiling relied on immunoSEQ multiplex PCR, and the TCRdb table lists in-frame clones only, not all of them. This table holds tens of thousands of clones, around nine tenths found once. There are 15 residues in the CDR3. From germline, CDR1 is SSHAT and CDR2 FNYEAQ (reference sequence). This specimen consisted of peripheral blood, obtained 28 days after the second AZD1222 dose. This chain uses TRBV7-7 with TRBJ2-2; D may match TRBD1 or TRBD2 (7 bases each). The sequence was collected from an adult who received the AZD1222 COVID-19 vaccine. CDR3 in amino acids: CASSPSGGDTGELFF. CDR3 DNA: TGTGCTAGCAGCCCGTCAGGGGGGGACACCGGGGAGCTGTTTTTT.